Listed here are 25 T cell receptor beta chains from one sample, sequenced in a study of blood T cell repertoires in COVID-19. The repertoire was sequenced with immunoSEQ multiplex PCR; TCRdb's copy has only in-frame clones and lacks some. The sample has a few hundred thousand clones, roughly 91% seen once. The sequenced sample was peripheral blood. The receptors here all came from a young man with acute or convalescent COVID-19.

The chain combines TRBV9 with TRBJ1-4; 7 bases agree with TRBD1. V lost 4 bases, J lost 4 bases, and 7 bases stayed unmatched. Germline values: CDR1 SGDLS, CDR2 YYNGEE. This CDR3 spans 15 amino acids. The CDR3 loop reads CASSPGDRDNEKLFF. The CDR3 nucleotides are TGTGCCAGCAGCCCCGGGGACAGAGATAATGAAAAACTGTTTTTT.

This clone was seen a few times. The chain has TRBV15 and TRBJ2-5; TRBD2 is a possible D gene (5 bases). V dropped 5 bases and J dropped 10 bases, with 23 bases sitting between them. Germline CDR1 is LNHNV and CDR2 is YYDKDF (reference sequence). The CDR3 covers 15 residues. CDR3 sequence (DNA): TGTGCCACCAGCCGAGGAGACGTCCTAATCGAGGGCCAGTACTTC. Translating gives CATSRGDVLIEGQYF.

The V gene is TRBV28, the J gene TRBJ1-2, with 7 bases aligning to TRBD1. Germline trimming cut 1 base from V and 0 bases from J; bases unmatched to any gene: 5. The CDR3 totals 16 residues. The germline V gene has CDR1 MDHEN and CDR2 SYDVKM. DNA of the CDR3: TGTGCCAGCAGTTTATTATCAGGGGGTCCTAACTATGGCTACACCTTC. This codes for CASSLLSGGPNYGYTF.

The CDR3 protein is CASSVELRGTGELFF. CDR3 bases: TGTGCCAGCAGCGTAGAATTAAGGGGCACCGGGGAGCTGTTTTTT. The chain links TRBV9 to TRBJ2-2, with a tentative D call TRBD1 (5 bases). The V and J ends lost 0 bases and 4 bases respectively, with 10 bases between them. In germline, CDR1 is SGDLS, CDR2 YYNGEE. This CDR3 comprises 15 residues. Supplemented by reference TRBV9 and TRBJ2-2, the full variable domain reads DSGVTQTPKHLITATGQRVTLRCSPRSGDLSVYWYQQSLDQGLQFLIQYYNGEERAKGNILERFSAQQFPDLHSELNLSSLELGDSALYFCASSVELRGTGELFFGEGSRLTVL.

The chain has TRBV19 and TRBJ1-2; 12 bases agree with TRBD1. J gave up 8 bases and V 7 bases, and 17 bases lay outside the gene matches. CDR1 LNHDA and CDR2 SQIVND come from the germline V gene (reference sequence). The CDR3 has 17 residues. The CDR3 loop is CASISGGTGGLQNGYTF. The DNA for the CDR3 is TGTGCCAGTATCTCCGGGGGGACAGGGGGCCTGCAGAACGGCTACACCTTC.

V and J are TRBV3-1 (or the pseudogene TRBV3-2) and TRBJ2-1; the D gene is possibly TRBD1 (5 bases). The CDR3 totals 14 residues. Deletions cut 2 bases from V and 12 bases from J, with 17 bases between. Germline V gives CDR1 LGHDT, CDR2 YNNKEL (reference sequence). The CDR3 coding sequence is TGTGCCAGCAGCCAATCTCAGGGTGGGCGAGGGCAGTTCTTC. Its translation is CASSQSQGGRGQFF.

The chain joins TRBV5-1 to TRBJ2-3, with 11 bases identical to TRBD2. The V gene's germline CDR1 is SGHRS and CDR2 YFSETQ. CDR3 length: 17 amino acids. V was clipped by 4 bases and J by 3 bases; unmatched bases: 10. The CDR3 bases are TGCGCCAGCAGCCCGGATCCGGGACTAGCGGAAACAGATACGCAGTATTTT. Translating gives CASSPDPGLAETDTQYF.

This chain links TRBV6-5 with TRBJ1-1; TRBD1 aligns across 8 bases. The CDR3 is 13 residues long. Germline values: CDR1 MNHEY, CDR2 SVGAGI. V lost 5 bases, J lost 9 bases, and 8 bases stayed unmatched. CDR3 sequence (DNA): TGTGCCAGCAGTCCGAGACAGGGGACCCAAGCTTTCTTT. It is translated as CASSPRQGTQAFF.

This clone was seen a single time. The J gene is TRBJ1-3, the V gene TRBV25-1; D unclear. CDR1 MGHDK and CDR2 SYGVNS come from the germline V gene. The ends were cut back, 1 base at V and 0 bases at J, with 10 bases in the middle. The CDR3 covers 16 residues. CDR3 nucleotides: TGTGCCAGCAGTGAATCCGGCCCTAGCTCTGGAAACACCATATATTTT. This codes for CASSESGPSSGNTIYF.

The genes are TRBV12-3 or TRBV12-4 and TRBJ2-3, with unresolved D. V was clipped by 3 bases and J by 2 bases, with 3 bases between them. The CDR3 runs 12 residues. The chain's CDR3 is CASSFNTDTQYF. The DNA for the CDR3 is TGTGCCAGCAGTTTTAACACAGATACGCAGTATTTT.

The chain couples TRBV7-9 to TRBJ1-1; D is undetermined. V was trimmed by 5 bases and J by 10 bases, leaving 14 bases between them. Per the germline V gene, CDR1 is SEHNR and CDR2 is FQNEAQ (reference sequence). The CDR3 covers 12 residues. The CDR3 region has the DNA TGTGCCAGCAGCACCCAGACCCGAGGAGCTTTCTTT. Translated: CASSTQTRGAFF.

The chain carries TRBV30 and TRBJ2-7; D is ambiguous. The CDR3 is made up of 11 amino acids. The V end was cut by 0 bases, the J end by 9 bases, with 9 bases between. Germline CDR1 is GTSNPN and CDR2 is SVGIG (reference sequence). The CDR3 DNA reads TGTGCCTGGAGTGTACGGTCCGGGCAGTACTTC. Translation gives CAWSVRSGQYF.

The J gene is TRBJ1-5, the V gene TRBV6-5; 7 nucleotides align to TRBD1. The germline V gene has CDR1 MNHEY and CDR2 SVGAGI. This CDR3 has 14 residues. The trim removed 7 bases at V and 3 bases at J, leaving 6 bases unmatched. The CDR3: CASMRGQLNQPQHF. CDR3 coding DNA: TGTGCCAGCATGCGGGGACAGCTCAATCAGCCCCAGCATTTT.

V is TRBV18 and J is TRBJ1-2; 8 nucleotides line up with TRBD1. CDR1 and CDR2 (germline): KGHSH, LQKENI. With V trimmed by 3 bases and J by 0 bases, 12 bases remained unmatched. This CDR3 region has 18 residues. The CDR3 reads CASSPGQGAASANYGYTF. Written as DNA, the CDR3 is TGTGCCAGCTCACCTGGGCAGGGGGCGGCGTCAGCTAACTATGGCTACACCTTC.

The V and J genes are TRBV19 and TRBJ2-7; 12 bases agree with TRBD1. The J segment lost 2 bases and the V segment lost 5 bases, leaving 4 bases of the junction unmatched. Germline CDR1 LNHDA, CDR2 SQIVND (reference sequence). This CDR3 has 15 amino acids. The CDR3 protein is CASSLRDRGPYEQYF. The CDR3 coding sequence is TGTGCCAGTAGTCTCCGGGACAGGGGGCCCTACGAGCAGTACTTC.

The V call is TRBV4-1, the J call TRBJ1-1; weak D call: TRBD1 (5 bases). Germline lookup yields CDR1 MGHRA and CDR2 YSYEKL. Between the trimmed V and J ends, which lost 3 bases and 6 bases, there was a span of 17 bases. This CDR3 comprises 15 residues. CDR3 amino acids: CASSHETYRIPEAFF. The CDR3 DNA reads TGCGCCAGCAGCCATGAAACCTACAGGATCCCTGAAGCTTTCTTT.

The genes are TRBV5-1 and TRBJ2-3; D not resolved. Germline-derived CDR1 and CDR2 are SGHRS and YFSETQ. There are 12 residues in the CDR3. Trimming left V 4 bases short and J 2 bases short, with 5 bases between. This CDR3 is CASSLDTDTQYF. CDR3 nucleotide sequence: TGCGCCAGCAGCCTAGACACAGATACGCAGTATTTT.

The CDR3 nucleotides read TGTGCCAGCAGCGTAGCTCACTATGGCTACACCTTC. The encoded protein is CASSVAHYGYTF. J is TRBJ1-2 and V is TRBV9; D gene unclear. V lost 0 bases and J 3 bases, leaving 3 bases between the germline ends. Germline CDR1 is SGDLS and CDR2 is YYNGEE. CDR3 size: 12 residues.

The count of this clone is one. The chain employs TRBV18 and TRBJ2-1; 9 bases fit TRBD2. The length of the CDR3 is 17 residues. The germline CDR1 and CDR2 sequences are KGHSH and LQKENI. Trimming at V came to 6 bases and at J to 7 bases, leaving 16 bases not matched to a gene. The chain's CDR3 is CASSRRGGGGALNEQFF. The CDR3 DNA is TGTGCCAGCTCCCGTCGAGGAGGCGGGGGGGCCCTGAATGAGCAGTTCTTC.

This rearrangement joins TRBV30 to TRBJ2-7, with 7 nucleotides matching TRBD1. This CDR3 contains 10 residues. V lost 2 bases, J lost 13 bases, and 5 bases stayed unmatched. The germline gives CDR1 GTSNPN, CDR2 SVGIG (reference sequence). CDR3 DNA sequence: TGTGCCTGGAGTAGAGACAGGGAATACTTC. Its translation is CAWSRDREYF. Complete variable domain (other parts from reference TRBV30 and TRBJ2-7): SQTIHQWPATLVQPVGSPLSLECTVEGTSNPNLYWYRQAAGRGLQLLFYSVGIGQISSEVPQNLSASRPQDRQFILSSKKLLLSDSGFYLCAWSRDREYFGPGTRLTVT.

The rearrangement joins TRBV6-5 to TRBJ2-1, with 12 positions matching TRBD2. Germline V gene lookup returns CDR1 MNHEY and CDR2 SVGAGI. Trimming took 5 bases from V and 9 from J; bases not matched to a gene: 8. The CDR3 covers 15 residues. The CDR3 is CASSPRLAGEVEQFF. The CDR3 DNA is TGTGCCAGCAGTCCCCGACTAGCGGGAGAGGTTGAGCAGTTCTTC.

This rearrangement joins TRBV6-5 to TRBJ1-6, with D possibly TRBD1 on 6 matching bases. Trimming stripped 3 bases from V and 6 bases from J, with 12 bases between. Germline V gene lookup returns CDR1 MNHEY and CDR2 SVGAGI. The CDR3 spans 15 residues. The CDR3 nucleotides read TGTGCCAGCAGTTATGACAGGCTCTTTAATTCACCCCTCCACTTT. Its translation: CASSYDRLFNSPLHF.

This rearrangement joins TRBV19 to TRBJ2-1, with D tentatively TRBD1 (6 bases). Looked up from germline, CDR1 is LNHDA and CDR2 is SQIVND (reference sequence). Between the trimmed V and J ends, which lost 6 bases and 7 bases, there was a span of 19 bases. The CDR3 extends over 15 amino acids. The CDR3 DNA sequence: TGTGCCAGTAGGATTACAGGGAATTTAGGTAATGAGCAGTTCTTC. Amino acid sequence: CASRITGNLGNEQFF. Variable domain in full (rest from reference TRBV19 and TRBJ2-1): DGGITQSPKYLFRKEGQNVTLSCEQNLNHDAMYWYRQDPGQGLRLIYYSQIVNDFQKGDIAEGYSVSREKKESFPLTVTSAQKNPTAFYLCASRITGNLGNEQFFGPGTRLTVL.

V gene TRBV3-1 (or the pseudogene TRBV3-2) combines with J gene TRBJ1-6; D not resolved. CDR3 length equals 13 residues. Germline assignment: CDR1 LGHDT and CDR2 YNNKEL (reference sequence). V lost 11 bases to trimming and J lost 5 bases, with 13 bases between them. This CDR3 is CAAQQLDNSPLHF. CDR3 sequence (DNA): TGTGCCGCACAACAGCTCGATAATTCACCCCTCCACTTT.

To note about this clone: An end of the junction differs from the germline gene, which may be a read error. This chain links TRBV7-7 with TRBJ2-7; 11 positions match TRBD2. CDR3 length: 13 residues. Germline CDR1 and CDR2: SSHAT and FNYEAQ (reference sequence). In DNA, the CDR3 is TGTGCTAGCAGTGTAGCGGGAGGGCGGGAGCAGTACTTC. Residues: CASSVAGGREQYF.